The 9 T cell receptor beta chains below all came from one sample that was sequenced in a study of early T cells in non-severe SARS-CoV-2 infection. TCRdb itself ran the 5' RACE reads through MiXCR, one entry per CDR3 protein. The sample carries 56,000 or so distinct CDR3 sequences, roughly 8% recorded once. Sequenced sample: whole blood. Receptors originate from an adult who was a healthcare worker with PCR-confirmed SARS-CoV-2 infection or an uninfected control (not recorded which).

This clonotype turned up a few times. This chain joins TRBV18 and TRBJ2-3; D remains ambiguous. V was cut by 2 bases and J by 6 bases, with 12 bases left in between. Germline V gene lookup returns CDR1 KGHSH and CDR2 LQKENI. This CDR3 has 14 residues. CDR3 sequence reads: CASSPGVLRDTQYF. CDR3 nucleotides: TGTGCCAGCTCACCAGGGGTTCTACGGGATACGCAGTATTTT.

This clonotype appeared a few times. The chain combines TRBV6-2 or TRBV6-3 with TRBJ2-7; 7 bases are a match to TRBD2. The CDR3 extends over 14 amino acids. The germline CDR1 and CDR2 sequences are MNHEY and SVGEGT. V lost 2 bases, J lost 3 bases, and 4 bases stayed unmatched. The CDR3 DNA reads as TGTGCCAGCAGTTACACTAGCGCCGACTACGAGCAGTACTTC. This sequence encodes CASSYTSADYEQYF.

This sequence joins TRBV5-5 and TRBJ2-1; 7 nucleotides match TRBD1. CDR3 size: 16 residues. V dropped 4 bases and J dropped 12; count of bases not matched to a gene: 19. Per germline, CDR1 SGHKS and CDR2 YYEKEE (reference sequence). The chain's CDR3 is CASSGQDRAYNERQFF. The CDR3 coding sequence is TGTGCCAGCAGCGGGCAAGACAGGGCCTACAATGAGCGGCAGTTCTTC. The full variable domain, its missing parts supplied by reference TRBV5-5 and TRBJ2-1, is DAGVTQSPTHLIKTRGQQVTLRCSPISGHKSVSWYQQVLGQGPQFIFQYYEKEERGRGNFPDRFSARQFPNYSSELNVNALLLGDSALYLCASSGQDRAYNERQFFGPGTRLTVL.

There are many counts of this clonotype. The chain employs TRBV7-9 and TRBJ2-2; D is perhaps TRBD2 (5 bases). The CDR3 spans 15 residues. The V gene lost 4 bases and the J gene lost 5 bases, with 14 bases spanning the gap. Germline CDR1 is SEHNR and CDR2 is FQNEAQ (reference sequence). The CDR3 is CASSSREFRTGELFF. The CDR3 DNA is TGTGCCAGCAGCTCGAGGGAGTTTCGGACCGGGGAGCTGTTTTTT.

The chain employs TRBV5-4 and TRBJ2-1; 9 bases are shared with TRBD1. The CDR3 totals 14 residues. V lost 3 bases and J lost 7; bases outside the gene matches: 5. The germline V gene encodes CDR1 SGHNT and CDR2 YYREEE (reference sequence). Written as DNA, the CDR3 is TGTGCCAGCAGCTCGGACAGGGGTCTTAATGAGCAGTTCTTC. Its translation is CASSSDRGLNEQFF.

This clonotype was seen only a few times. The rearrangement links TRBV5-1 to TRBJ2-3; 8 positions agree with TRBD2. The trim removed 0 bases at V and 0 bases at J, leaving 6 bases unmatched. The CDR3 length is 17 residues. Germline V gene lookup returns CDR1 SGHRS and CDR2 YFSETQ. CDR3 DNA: TGCGCCAGCAGCTTGGACTATGCGGGGGGTAGCACAGATACGCAGTATTTT. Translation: CASSLDYAGGSTDTQYF.

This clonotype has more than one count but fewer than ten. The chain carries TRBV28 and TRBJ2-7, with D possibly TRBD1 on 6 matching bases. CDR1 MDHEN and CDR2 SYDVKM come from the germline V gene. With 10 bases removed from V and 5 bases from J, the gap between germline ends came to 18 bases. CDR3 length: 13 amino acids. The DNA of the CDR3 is TGTGCCATCTGGGGGCAGGTTGAGGACGAGCAGTACTTC. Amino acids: CAIWGQVEDEQYF.

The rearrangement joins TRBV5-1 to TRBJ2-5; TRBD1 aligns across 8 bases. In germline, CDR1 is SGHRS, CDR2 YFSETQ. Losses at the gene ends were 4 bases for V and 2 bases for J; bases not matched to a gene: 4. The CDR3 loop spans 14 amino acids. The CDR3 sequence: CASSGGTGQETQYF. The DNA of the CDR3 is TGCGCCAGCAGCGGCGGGACAGGACAAGAGACCCAGTACTTC.

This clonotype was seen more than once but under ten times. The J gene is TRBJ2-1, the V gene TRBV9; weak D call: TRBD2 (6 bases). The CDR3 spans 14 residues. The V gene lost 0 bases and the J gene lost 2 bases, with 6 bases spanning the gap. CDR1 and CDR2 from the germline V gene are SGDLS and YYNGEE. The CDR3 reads CASSVAGAYNEQFF. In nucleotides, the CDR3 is TGTGCCAGCAGCGTAGCGGGGGCCTACAATGAGCAGTTCTTC.